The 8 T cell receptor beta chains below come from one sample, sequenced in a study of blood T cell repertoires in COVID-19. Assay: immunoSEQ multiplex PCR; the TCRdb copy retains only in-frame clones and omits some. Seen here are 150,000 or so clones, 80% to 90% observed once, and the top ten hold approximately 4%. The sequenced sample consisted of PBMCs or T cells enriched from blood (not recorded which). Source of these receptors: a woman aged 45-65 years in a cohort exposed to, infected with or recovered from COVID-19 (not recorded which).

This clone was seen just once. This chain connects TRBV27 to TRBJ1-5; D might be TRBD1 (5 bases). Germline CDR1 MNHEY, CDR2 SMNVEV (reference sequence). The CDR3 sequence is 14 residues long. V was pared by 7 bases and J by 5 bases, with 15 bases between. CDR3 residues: CASTPGGSDQPQHF. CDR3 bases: TGTGCCAGCACCCCCGGGGGGTCTGATCAGCCCCAGCATTTT.

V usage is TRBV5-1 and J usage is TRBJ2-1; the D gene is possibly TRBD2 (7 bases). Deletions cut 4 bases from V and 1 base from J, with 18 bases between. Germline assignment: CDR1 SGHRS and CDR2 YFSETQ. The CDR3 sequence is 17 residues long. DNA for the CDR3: TGCGCCAGCAGCAGAACAGGGACTACGGGTTCCTACAATGAGCAGTTCTTC. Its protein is CASSRTGTTGSYNEQFF.

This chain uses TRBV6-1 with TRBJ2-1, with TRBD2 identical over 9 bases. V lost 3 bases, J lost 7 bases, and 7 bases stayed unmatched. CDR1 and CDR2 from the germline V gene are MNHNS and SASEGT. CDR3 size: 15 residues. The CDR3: CASSDGTSNGNEQFF. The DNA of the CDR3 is TGTGCCAGCAGTGATGGGACTAGCAACGGTAATGAGCAGTTCTTC.

The CDR3 protein is CSARGSREKLFF. CDR3 nucleotides: TGCAGCGCCCGAGGGTCCCGGGAAAAACTGTTTTTT. The rearrangement uses TRBV29-1 and TRBJ1-4; the D is unclear. V was cut by 7 bases and J by 8 bases, with 14 bases left in between. The CDR3 has 12 amino acids. From germline, CDR1 is SQVTM and CDR2 ANQGSEA.

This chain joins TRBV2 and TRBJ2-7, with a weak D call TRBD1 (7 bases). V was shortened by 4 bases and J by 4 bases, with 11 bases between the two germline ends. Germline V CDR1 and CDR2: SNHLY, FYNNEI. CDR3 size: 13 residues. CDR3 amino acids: CASSAGGRYEQYF. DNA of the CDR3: TGTGCCAGCAGTGCAGGGGGGAGGTACGAGCAGTACTTC.

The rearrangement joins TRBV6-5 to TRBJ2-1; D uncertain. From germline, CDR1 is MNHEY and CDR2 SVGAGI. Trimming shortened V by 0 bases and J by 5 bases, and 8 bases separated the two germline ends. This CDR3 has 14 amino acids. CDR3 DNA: TGTGCCAGCAGTTACTCGACGCGGAACAATGAGCAGTTCTTC. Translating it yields CASSYSTRNNEQFF.

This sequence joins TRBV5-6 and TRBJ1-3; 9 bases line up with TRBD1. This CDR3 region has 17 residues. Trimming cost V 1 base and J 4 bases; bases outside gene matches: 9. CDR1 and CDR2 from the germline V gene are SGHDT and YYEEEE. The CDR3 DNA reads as TGTGCCAGCAGCTTGACAGGGGGCGAATTAAGGGGAAACACCATATATTTT. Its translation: CASSLTGGELRGNTIYF.

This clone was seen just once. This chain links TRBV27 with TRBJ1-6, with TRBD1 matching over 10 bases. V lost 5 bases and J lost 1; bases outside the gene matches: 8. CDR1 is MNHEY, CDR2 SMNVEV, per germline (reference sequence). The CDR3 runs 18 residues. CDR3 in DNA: TGTGCCAGCAGTCCGGGGACAGGGGACATTTCCTATAATTCACCCCTCCACTTT. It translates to CASSPGTGDISYNSPLHF.